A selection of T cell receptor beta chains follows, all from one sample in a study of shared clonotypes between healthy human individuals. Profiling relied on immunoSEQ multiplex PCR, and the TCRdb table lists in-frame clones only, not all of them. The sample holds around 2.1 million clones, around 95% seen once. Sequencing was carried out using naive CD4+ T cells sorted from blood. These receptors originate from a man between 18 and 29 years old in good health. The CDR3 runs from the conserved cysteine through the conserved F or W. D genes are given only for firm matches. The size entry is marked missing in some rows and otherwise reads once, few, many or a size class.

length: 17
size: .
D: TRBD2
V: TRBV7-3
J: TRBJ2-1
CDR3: CASSLSRERAGVNEQFF
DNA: TGTGCCAGCAGCTTATCTCGCGAGCGAGCGGGGGTAAATGAGCAGTTCTTC

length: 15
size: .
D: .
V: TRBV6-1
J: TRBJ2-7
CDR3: CASREDVVRTYEQYF
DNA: TGTGCCAGCAGAGAGGACGTGGTTAGGACCTACGAGCAGTACTTC

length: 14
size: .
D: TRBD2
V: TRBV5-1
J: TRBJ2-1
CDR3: CASSTGLAGDEQFF
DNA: TGCGCCAGCAGCACCGGACTAGCGGGAGATGAGCAGTTCTTC

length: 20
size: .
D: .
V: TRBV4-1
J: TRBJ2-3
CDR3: CASSQGDFLSLAMITDTQYF
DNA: TGCGCCAGCAGCCAAGGAGATTTTTTGTCGCTGGCGATGATCACAGATACGCAGTATTTT

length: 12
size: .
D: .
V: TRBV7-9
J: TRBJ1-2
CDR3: CASSFIMRGYTF
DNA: TGTGCCAGCAGCTTTATAATGCGTGGCTACACCTTC

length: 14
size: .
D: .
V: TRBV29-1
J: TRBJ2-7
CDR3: CSASSRENSYEQYF
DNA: TGCAGCGCCAGCTCCAGGGAAAACTCCTACGAGCAGTACTTC

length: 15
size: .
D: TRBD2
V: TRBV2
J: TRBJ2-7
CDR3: CASSPLAGGRYEQYF
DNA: TGTGCCAGCAGTCCCCTAGCGGGAGGCCGGTACGAGCAGTACTTC

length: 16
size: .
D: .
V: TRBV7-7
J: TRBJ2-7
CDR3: CASSILRQQRSCEQYF
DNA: TGTGCTAGCAGCATCCTCCGGCAACAGCGCTCCTGCGAGCAGTACTTC

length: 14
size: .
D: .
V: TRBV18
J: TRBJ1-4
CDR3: CASSFGATNEKLFF
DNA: TGTGCCAGCTCATTTGGAGCAACTAATGAAAAACTGTTTTTT

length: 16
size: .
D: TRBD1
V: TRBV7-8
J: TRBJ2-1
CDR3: CASSPRTGRSYNEQFF
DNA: TGTGCCAGCAGCCCCCGGACAGGGCGGTCCTACAATGAGCAGTTCTTC

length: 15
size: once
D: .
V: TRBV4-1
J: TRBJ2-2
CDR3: CASSLATGDTGELFF
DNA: TGCGCCAGCAGCCTGGCGACGGGGGACACCGGGGAGCTGTTTTTT

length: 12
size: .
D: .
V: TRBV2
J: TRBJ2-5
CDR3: CAGGWAQETQYF
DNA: TGTGCCGGGGGTTGGGCACAAGAGACCCAGTACTTC

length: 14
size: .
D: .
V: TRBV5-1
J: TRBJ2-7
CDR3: CASSLTGPGNEQYF
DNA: TGCGCCAGCAGCTTGACGGGCCCTGGAAACGAGCAGTACTTC

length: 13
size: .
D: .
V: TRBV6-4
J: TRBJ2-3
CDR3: CASSEARADTQYF
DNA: TGTGCCAGCAGTGAAGCTAGAGCAGATACGCAGTATTTT

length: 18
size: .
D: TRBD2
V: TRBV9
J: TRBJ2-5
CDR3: CASSEGSGTSGSGETQYF
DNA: TGTGCCAGCAGCGAAGGCTCCGGGACTAGCGGGAGCGGGGAGACCCAGTACTTC

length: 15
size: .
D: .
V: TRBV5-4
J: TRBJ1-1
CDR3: CASSLGGKMNTEAFF
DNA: TGTGCCAGCAGCTTGGGGGGCAAGATGAACACTGAAGCTTTCTTT

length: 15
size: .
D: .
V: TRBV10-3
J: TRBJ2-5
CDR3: CAISESYQGQETQYF
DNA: TGTGCCATCAGTGAGTCGTACCAGGGTCAAGAGACCCAGTACTTC

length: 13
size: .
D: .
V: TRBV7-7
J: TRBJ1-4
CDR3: CASSLGANEKLFF
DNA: TGTGCTAGCAGCTTAGGAGCAAATGAAAAACTGTTTTTT

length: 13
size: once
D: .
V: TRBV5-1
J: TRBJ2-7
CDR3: CASSRTLGYEQYF
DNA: TGCGCCAGCAGCCGGACCCTTGGGTACGAGCAGTACTTC

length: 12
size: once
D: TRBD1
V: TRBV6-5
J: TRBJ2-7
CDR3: CATSGQGYEQYF
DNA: TGTGCCACTTCGGGACAGGGCTACGAGCAGTACTTC

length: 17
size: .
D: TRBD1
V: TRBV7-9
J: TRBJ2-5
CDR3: CASSPRFRGQGEETQYF
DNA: TGTGCCAGCAGCCCTCGTTTTAGGGGGCAAGGGGAAGAGACCCAGTACTTC

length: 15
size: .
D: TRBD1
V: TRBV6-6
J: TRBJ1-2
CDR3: CASSGKDRGDYGYTF
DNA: TGTGCCAGCAGTGGGAAGGACAGGGGGGACTATGGCTACACCTTC

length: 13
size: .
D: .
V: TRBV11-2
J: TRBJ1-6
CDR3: CASSLDSLSPLHF
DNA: TGTGCCAGCAGCTTAGATTCGCTTTCACCCCTCCACTTT

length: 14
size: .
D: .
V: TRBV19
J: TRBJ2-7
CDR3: CASSMWADSYEQYF
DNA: TGTGCCAGTAGTATGTGGGCGGATTCCTACGAGCAGTACTTC

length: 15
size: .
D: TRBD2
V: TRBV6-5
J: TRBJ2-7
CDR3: CASSSPNCRGDEQYF
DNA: TGTGCCAGCAGTTCTCCTAACTGCCGGGGGGACGAGCAGTACTTC

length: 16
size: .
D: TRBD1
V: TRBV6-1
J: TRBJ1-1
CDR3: CASSEVVRGTRTEAFF
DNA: TGTGCCAGCAGTGAAGTCGTCAGGGGGACGAGGACTGAAGCTTTCTTT

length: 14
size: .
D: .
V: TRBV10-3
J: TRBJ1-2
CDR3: CAISDPTEFYGYTF
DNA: TGTGCCATCAGTGATCCGACTGAATTCTATGGCTACACCTTC

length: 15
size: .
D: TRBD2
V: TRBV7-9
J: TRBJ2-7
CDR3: CASSLVPAGGYEQYF
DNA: TGTGCCAGCAGCTTAGTCCCCGCGGGGGGCTACGAGCAGTACTTC

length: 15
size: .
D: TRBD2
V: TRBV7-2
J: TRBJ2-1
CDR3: CASSLELAGGNEQFF
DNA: TGTGCCAGCAGCTTAGAACTAGCGGGAGGCAATGAGCAGTTCTTC

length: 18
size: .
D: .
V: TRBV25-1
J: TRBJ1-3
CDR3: CASSYTGPNKLSGNTIYF
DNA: TGTGCCAGCAGCTATACCGGGCCCAACAAGCTCTCTGGAAACACCATATATTTT

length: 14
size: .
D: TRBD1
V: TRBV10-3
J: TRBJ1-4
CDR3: CAISGQGANEKLFF
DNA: TGTGCCATCAGTGGACAGGGAGCGAATGAAAAACTGTTTTTT

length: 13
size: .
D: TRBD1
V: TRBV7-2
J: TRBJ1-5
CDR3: CASSSRGNQPQHF
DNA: TGTGCCAGCAGCTCCAGGGGGAATCAGCCCCAGCATTTT

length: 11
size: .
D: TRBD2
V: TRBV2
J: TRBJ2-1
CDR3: CASKREDEQFF
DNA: TGTGCCAGCAAGCGGGAGGACGAGCAGTTCTTC

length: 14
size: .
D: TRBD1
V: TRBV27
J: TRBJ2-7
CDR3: CASSFLRTGYEQYF
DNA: TGTGCCAGCAGTTTCCTCCGGACAGGCTACGAGCAGTACTTC

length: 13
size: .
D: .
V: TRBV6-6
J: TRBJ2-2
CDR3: CASSFGTYGELFF
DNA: TGTGCCAGCAGTTTTGGGACGTACGGGGAGCTGTTTTTT

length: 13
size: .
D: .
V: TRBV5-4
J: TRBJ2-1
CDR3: CASRSTGWSEQFF
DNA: TGTGCCAGCAGATCTACAGGGTGGAGTGAGCAGTTCTTC

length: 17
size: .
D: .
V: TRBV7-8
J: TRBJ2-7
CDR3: CASSFRIRSGFSYEQYF
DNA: TGTGCCAGCAGCTTCCGCATTAGGTCGGGATTCTCCTACGAGCAGTACTTC

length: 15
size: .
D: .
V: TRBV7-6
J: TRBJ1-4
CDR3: CASSLDQGVNEKLFF
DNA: TGTGCCAGCAGCTTAGATCAGGGAGTCAACGAAAAACTGTTTTTT

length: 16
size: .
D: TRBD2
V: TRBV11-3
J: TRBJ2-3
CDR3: CASSPGTSQVQDTQYF
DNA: TGTGCCAGCAGCCCCGGGACTAGTCAAGTTCAAGATACGCAGTATTTT

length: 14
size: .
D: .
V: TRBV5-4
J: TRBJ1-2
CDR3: CASRAAAGSYGYTF
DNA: TGTGCCAGCAGGGCGGCGGCGGGGTCCTATGGCTACACCTTC

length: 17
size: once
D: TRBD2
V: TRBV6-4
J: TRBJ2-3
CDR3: CASSLAGGVNGADTQYF
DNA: TGTGCCAGCAGTTTAGCGGGAGGAGTAAATGGCGCAGATACGCAGTATTTT

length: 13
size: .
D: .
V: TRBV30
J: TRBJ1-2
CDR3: CAWSVTANYGYTF
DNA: TGTGCCTGGAGTGTGACAGCAAACTATGGCTACACCTTC

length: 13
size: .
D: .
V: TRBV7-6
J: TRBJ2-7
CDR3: CASSLGPSYEQYF
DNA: TGTGCCAGCAGCCTCGGGCCCTCCTACGAGCAGTACTTC

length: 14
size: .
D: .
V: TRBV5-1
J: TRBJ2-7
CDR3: CASSGVAGAYEQYF
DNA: TGCGCCAGCAGCGGCGTGGCAGGGGCCTACGAGCAGTACTTC

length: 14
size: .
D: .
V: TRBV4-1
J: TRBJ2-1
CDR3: CASSQEVAAPEQFF
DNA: TGCGCCAGCAGCCAAGAGGTAGCCGCCCCGGAGCAGTTCTTC

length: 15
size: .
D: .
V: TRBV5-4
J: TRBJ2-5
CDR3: CASSLGLRLQETQYF
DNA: TGTGCCAGCAGCTTGGGGTTAAGACTACAAGAGACCCAGTACTTC

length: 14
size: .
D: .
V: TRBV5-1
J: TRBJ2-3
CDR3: CASKLGPATDTQYF
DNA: TGCGCCAGCAAGTTGGGACCAGCTACAGATACGCAGTATTTT

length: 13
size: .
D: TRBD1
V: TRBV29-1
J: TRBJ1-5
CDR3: CSAGQGQSQPQHF
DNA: TGCAGCGCCGGACAGGGTCAAAGTCAGCCCCAGCATTTT

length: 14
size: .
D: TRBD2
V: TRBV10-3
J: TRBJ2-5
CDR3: CAISELAGEETQYF
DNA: TGTGCCATCAGTGAGCTAGCGGGGGAAGAGACCCAGTACTTC

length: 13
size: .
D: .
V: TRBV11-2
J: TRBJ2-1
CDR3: CASSLDLYNEQFF
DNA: TGTGCCAGCAGCTTAGATTTGTACAATGAGCAGTTCTTC

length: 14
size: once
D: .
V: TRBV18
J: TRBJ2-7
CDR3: CASSWGRLPYEQYF
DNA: TGTGCCAGCTCGTGGGGGCGCTTACCCTACGAGCAGTACTTC